This section outlines one TCR beta chain sequence together with its context. The entry originates in a study of T cell responses to AZD1222 COVID-19 vaccine. Using immunoSEQ multiplex PCR, the repertoire was profiled, and TCRdb retains in-frame clones only, with some absent. The repertoire holds under 200,000 clones, approximately 95% seen once, with 3% to 5% in the top ten. The CDR3 contains 15 residues. The V and J ends lost 6 bases and 1 base respectively, with 13 bases between them. The germline V gene encodes CDR1 LNHDA and CDR2 SQIVND (reference sequence). The sequence was collected from an adult in good health. The chain couples TRBV19 to TRBJ2-1, with a weak D call TRBD1 (6 bases). The sequencing used peripheral blood, collected on day 0 of AZD1222 vaccination. The DNA for the CDR3 is TGTGCCAGTAGGAGGCAGGGGAATTCCTACAATGAGCAGTTCTTC. It encodes CASRRQGNSYNEQFF. Drawing the rest from reference TRBV19 and TRBJ2-1, the complete variable domain is DGGITQSPKYLFRKEGQNVTLSCEQNLNHDAMYWYRQDPGQGLRLIYYSQIVNDFQKGDIAEGYSVSREKKESFPLTVTSAQKNPTAFYLCASRRQGNSYNEQFFGPGTRLTVL.